This T cell receptor beta chain was identified during a study of blood T cell repertoires in COVID-19. This clone was found a few times. In the study's own analysis: Amplification from reference gene primers served as the basis for estimated nucleated cell counts. TCRdb's copy holds only in-frame clones and misses some; the assay was immunoSEQ multiplex PCR. From that table come the V and J calls and clone size; the DNA was used to work out D and trimming. The sample consists of some 220,000 clones, around 84% of them appearing once. The germline V gene has CDR1 SGHTA and CDR2 FQGTGA. Germline trimming cut 6 bases from V and 7 bases from J; bases unmatched to any gene: 5. The CDR3 covers 13 residues.

This chain uses TRBV7-3 with TRBJ1-2; TRBD1 matches at 10 bases. The source is a woman aged 55-75 years who had recovered from COVID-19. The sample consisted of peripheral blood. The CDR3 DNA reads as TGTGCCAGCAGTCCGGGACAGGGGTCTGGCTACACCTTC. Encoded protein: CASSPGQGSGYTF.